This TCR beta chain derives from a study of CD8+CD57+ T cells in acquired aplastic anemia (dated by TCRdb to the late 2010s). About the investigation overall: On average, sorted CD4+ and CD8+ cells yielded 3.2 ug of extracted DNA, with a range of about 0.17 to 27.4 ug. CD8+CD57+ expansion was defined as frequency above the mean frequency observed in healthy subjects. The full study reports these points: CD8+ Simpson's diversity did not differ significantly between patients and healthy controls (P=0.060). Twenty-nine CD8+ CDR3 sequences were shared between patients and controls but appeared highly expressed in patients and within their immunodominant clones.

Worth noting for this clonotype: Its specific antigen is unknown. No base-level quality is on record; no much larger clone is a single base apart.

Flow cytometry had shown CD8+CD57+ cell expansion in the patients selected for sequencing. Severe acquired aplastic anemia was diagnosed in all patients according to International Study of Aplastic Anemia and Agranulocytosis and Camitta criteria. At the time blood was sampled, none of the patients had received any therapy. In the study, sorted CD4+ and CD8+ blood T cells from patients with severe aplastic anemia and from healthy subjects underwent deep sequencing of TCR repertoires. In the USA, patient enrollment took place under clinicaltrials.gov protocols 00001620, 01623167, 00001397, 00071045, 00081523 and 00961064. Ficoll-Paque density gradient centrifugation was used to isolate peripheral blood mononuclear cells. CD4+ and CD8+ T cells were sorted by FACS or magnetic beads before DNA extraction. Looking up the germline V gene (reference sequence) yields CDR1 LNHDA and CDR2 SQIVND. Trimming takes 4 bases off V and 0 bases off J; junction bases not matched to a gene: 7. Measured from the cysteine to the phenylalanine, the CDR3 is 19 residues long. Only the CDR3 DNA stays, 57 bases, in frame from base 1.

TCR beta VDJ combination and CDR3 sequence profiling used genomic DNA as the template. An Illumina HiSeq 2000 was the platform used for TCR repertoire sequencing. The paper's processing steps were these. Repertoires were assessed using TRBV/TRBJ rearrangement plots, CDR3 size and DJ length profiles, and Simpson's diversity index. The most abundant DNA sequence in the deep sequencing data was defined as the immunodominant clone. CDR3 amino acid sequences were checked for sharing between subjects and were compared against published repertoires and the VDJdb database. TCRdb redid the processing of the public reads, applying fastp at Q25 and MiXCR, and retained in-frame beta chains. Duplicate CDR3 protein sequences are folded into a single record with the most common DNA and genes. For this entry, the V and J calls and clone size follow TCRdb and not the study's own pipeline. For this sample there are 200,000 to 250,000 distinct CDR3 sequences; 45% to 50% appear just once. The top ten hold 7.8% of the sample.

The sequence was obtained from a human donor with aplastic anemia. The receptor chain draws on TRBV19 and TRBJ2-3, and 16 junction bases match TRBD2. The sequenced material came from sorted CD4+, CD8+, or CD8+CD57+ T cells (not recorded which) from PBMCs. The CDR3 protein: CASSTGTSGGAPSTDTQYF. The nucleotide sequence reads TGTGCCAGTAGTACTGGGACTAGCGGGGGGGCCCCTAGCACAGATACGCAGTATTTT.